This T cell receptor (beta chain) derives from a study of control samples from healthy donors and cancer patients. The repertoire was sequenced with immunoSEQ multiplex PCR; TCRdb's copy has only in-frame clones and lacks some. Counted here are about 83,000 clones, around 92% occurring once; the ten biggest clones make up approximately 16%. There are 19 residues in the CDR3. Germline values: CDR1 LGHDT, CDR2 YNNKEL (reference sequence). With V trimmed by 1 base and J by 6 bases, 13 bases remained unmatched. The sequencing input was blood. The genes are TRBV3-1 (or the pseudogene TRBV3-2) and TRBJ1-6; 9 bases align to TRBD1. The receptor was isolated from a man between 45 and 60 years old in good health. The DNA for the CDR3 is TGTGCCAGCAGCCAAGGGGGACAGGGCGCGTACTTGAGTAATTCACCCCTCCACTTT. Translating it yields CASSQGGQGAYLSNSPLHF.